Listed below are T cell receptor beta chains from one sample, sequenced in a study of identical twins. TCRdb called the 5' RACE reads again in MiXCR, with one record for every CDR3 protein. The sample carries approximately 500,000 distinct CDR3 sequences, 20% to 25% recorded once. This sample was also put to use in a study of T cells expressing NK-cell markers.

Material: CD4+ T cells sorted from blood. The receptors stem from a woman between 18 and 30 years old in good health. Both conserved end residues are part of each CDR3. Fields, in order: J gene, V gene, CDR3 protein.

TRBJ2-1,TRBV7-9,CASSFVVAYNEQFF
TRBJ1-5,TRBV20-1,CSASFAGGYSNQPQHF
TRBJ1-5,TRBV12-3/TRBV12-4,CASWTGGQPQHF
TRBJ1-2,TRBV12-3/TRBV12-4,CASRPTGNYGYTF
TRBJ2-3,TRBV5-1,CASSLQPGPTDTQYF
TRBJ2-7,TRBV6-2/TRBV6-3,CASSSVGEISYEQYF
TRBJ2-1,TRBV18,CASSPLRAGNNNEQFF
TRBJ2-1,TRBV18,CASSPYSRGQGSYNEQFF
TRBJ2-7,TRBV20-1,CSAKGPSSYEQYF
TRBJ2-2,TRBV4-3,CASSRAGSSTGELFF
TRBJ1-2,TRBV12-3/TRBV12-4,CASSIRTAPGYTF
TRBJ2-1,TRBV20-1,CSAFIPAGGVSYNEQFF
TRBJ1-2,TRBV12-3/TRBV12-4,CASSSEGSSGYTF
TRBJ2-7,TRBV18,CASSPPRPSGTYEQYF
TRBJ2-3,TRBV29-1,CSAGLAGGPRDTQYF
TRBJ1-1,TRBV11-3,CASSLDATSNTEAFF
TRBJ2-7,TRBV20-1,CSARPSGYEQYF
TRBJ1-1,TRBV20-1,CSARMNTEAFF
TRBJ2-1,TRBV2,CASSERRPNEQFF
TRBJ2-1,TRBV20-1,CSARLHYGSSYNEQFF
TRBJ1-1,TRBV3-1,CASSQAGSGAEAFF
TRBJ2-1,TRBV5-1,CASSLVSTSNSYNEQFF
TRBJ2-7,TRBV29-1,CSGVGTGPLYEQYF
TRBJ2-7,TRBV14,CASSQDDGGIPIYEQYF
TRBJ2-3,TRBV12-3/TRBV12-4,CASRRRITDTQYF
TRBJ2-7,TRBV7-3,CASSRNPGSIYEQYF
TRBJ2-1,TRBV10-3,CATISGRANEQFF
TRBJ2-1,TRBV12-3/TRBV12-4,CASTLRGGNEQFF
TRBJ1-1,TRBV20-1,CSASYGYTEAFF
TRBJ2-2,TRBV5-1,CASSRQSSLNTGELFF
TRBJ1-4,TRBV3-1,CASSQFKGHKLFF
TRBJ2-5,TRBV7-2,CASTIGAEETQYF
TRBJ1-1,TRBV18,CASSLANRGPEAFF
TRBJ2-7,TRBV11-2,CASSPGTDYTYEQYF
TRBJ2-2,TRBV12-3/TRBV12-4,CASLTWPLGNTGELFF
TRBJ2-3,TRBV3-1,CASSQGVKHTGADTQYF
TRBJ1-1,TRBV6-1,CASTRRTGTLMNTEAFF
TRBJ2-7,TRBV10-3,CAISEAGPYEQYF
TRBJ1-1,TRBV12-3/TRBV12-4,CASSPGVMNTEAFF
TRBJ2-7,TRBV20-1,CSAKAGGSYEQYF
TRBJ2-7,TRBV18,CASSPTAGVTYEQYF
TRBJ1-6,TRBV20-1,CSAREQNSPLHF
TRBJ2-7,TRBV11-1,CASSPVFPREHRGYEQYF
TRBJ2-1,TRBV3-1,CASSLYEGNEQFF
TRBJ2-7,TRBV6-2/TRBV6-3,CASSDGTVSSYEQYF
TRBJ1-1,TRBV20-1,CSARGDRNTEAFF